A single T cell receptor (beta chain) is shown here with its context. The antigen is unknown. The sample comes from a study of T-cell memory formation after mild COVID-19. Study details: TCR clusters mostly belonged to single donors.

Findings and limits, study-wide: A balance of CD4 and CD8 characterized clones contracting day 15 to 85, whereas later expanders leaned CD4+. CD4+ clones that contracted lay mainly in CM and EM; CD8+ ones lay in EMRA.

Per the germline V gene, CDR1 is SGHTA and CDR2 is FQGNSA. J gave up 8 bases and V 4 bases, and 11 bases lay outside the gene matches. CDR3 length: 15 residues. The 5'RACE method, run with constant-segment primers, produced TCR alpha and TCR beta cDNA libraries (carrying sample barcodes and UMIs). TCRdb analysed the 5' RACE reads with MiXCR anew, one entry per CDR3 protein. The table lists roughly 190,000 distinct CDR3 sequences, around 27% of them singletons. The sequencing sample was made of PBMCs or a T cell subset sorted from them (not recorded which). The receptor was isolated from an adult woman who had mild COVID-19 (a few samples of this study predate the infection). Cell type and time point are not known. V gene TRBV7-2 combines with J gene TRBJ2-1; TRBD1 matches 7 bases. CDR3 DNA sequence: TGTGCCAGCAGCTCCCTTTCCTTAGGGACAGATGAGCAGTTCTTC. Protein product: CASSSLSLGTDEQFF.